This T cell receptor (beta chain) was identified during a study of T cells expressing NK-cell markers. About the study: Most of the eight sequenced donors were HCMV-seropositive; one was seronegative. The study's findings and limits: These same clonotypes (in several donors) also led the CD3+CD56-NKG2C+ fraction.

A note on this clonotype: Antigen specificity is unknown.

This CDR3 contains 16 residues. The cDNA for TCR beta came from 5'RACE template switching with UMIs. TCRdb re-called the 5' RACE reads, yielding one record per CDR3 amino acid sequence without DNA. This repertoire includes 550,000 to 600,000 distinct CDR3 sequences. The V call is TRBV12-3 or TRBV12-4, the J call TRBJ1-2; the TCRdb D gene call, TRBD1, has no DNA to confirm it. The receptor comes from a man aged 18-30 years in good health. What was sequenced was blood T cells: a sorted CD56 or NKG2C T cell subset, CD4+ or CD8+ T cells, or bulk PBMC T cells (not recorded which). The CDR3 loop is CASSLAGTGGRYGYTF.